The sequence of this TCR beta chain was determined in a study of CD8+CD57+ T cells in acquired aplastic anemia. Study-level background: About 3 ug was the average amount of DNA from sorted CD4+ and CD8+ cells.

Study outcomes and limitations: The same twenty-nine CD8+ CDR3 sequences occurred in patients and in controls. A significant difference in CD8+ Simpson's diversity between patients and controls was not found.

Genomic DNA constituted the template upon which TCR beta VDJ and CDR3 profiling was performed. Each CDR3 protein is one row after TCRdb ran MiXCR on the reads. The table has about 190,000 distinct CDR3 sequences, about three fifths seen once. The V gene's germline CDR1 is SGHRS and CDR2 YFSETQ. V lost 4 bases to trimming and J lost 4 bases, with 18 bases between them. There are 15 residues in the CDR3. Regarding this clonotype: Its antigen is still unknown.

This sequence was found in a human donor with severe aplastic anemia or a healthy control (not recorded which). Source material: sorted CD4+, CD8+, or CD8+CD57+ T cells (not recorded which) from PBMCs. V and J are TRBV5-1 and TRBJ2-7; D is ambiguous. In DNA, the CDR3 is TGCGCCAGCAGCCTGGAAATCGGTCATCAGTACGAGCAGTACTTC. Its protein product is CASSLEIGHQYEQYF.